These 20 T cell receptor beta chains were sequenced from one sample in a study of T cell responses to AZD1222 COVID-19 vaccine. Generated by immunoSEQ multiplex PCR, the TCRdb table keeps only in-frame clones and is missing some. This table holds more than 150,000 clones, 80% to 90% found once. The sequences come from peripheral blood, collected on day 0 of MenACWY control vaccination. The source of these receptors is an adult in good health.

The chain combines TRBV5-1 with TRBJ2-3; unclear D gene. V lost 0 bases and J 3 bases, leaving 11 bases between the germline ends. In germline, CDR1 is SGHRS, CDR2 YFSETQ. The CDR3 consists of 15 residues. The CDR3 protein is CASSLDSVPTDTQYF. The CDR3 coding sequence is TGCGCCAGCAGCTTGGACAGTGTGCCTACAGATACGCAGTATTTT.

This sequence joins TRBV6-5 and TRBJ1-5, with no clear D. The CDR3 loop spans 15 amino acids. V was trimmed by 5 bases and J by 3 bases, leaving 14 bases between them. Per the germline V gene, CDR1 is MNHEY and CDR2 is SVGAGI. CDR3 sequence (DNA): TGTGCCAGCAGTACCTCCGGGTTCCCCAATCAGCCCCAGCATTTT. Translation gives CASSTSGFPNQPQHF.

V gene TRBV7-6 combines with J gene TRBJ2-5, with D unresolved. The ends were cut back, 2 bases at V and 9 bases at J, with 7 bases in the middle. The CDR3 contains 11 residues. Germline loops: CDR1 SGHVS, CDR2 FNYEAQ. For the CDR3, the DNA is TGTGCCAGCAGCTTATACGGCGCCCAGTACTTC. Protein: CASSLYGAQYF.

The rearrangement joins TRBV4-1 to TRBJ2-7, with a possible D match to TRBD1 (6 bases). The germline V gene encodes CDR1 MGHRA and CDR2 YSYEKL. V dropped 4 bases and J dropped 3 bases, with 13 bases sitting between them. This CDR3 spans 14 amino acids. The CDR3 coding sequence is TGCGCCAGCAGCCCGCAACAGGGTAGCTACGAGCAGTACTTC. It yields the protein CASSPQQGSYEQYF.

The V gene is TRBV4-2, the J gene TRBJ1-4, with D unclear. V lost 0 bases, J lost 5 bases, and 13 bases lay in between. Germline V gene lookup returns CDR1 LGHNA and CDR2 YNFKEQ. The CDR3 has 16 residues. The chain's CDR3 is CASSQERGIGNEKLFF. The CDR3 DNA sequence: TGTGCCAGCAGCCAAGAAAGAGGAATAGGAAATGAAAAACTGTTTTTT.

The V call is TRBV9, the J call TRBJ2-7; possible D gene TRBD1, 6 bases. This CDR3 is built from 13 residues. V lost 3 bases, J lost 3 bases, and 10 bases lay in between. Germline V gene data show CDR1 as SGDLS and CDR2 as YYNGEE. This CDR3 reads CASSGDNGYEQYF. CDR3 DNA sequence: TGTGCCAGCAGCGGGGACAACGGCTACGAGCAGTACTTC.

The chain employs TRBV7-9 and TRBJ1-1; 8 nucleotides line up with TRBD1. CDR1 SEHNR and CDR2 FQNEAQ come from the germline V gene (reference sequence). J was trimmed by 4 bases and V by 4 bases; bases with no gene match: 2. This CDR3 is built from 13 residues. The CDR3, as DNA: TGTGCCAGCAGCTCCGGACAGGGCACTGAAGCTTTCTTT. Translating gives CASSSGQGTEAFF.

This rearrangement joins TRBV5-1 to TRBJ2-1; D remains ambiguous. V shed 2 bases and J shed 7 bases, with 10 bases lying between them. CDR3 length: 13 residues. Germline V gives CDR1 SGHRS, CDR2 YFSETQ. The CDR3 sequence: CASSFTDSNEQFF. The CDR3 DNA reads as TGCGCCAGCAGCTTCACAGACTCAAATGAGCAGTTCTTC.

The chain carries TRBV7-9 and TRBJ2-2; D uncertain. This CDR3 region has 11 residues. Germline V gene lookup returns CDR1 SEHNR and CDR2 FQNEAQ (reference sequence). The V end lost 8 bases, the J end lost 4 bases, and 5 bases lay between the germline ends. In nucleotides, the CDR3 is TGTGCCAGCGTCGCCACCGGGGAGCTGTTTTTT. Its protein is CASVATGELFF.

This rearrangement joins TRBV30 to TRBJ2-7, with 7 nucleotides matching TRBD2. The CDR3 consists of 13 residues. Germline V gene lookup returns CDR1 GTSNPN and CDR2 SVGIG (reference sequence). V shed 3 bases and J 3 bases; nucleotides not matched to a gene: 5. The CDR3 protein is CAWRDLAVYEQYF. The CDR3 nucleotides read TGTGCCTGGAGGGACCTAGCGGTCTACGAGCAGTACTTC. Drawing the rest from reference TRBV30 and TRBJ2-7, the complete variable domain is SQTIHQWPATLVQPVGSPLSLECTVEGTSNPNLYWYRQAAGRGLQLLFYSVGIGQISSEVPQNLSASRPQDRQFILSSKKLLLSDSGFYLCAWRDLAVYEQYFGPGTRLTVT.

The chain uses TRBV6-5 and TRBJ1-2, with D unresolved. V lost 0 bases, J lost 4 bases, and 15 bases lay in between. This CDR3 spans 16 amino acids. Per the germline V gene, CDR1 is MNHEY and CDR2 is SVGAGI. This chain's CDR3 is CASSYSSGRPIYGYTF. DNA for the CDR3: TGTGCCAGCAGTTACTCGTCCGGCAGACCAATCTATGGCTACACCTTC.

Here the CDR3 reads CASVSGGAGELFF. The CDR3 DNA reads as TGTGCCAGCGTTAGCGGGGGGGCCGGGGAGCTGTTTTTT. The chain employs TRBV5-4 and TRBJ2-2; 11 bases match TRBD2. This CDR3 spans 13 amino acids. Unmatched junction bases numbered 2, after V lost 7 bases and J lost 6 bases. CDR1 SGHNT and CDR2 YYREEE come from the germline V gene (reference sequence).

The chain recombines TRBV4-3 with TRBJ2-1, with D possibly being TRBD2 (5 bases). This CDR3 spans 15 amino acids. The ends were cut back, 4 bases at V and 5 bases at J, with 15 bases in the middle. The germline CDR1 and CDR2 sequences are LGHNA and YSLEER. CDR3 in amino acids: CASSRYSIGDNEQFF. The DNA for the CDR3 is TGCGCCAGCAGCCGATATAGCATCGGGGACAATGAGCAGTTCTTC.

The CDR3 sequence: CASSLSGGGDEQFF. The CDR3 nucleotides read TGTGCCAGCAGCTTATCAGGGGGCGGCGATGAGCAGTTCTTC. The chain uses TRBV7-2 and TRBJ2-1, with TRBD1 matching 8 bases. Germline V lookup: CDR1 SGHTA, CDR2 FQGNSA. V was pared by 2 bases and J by 8 bases, with 5 bases of the junction left unmatched. The length of the CDR3 is 14 residues.

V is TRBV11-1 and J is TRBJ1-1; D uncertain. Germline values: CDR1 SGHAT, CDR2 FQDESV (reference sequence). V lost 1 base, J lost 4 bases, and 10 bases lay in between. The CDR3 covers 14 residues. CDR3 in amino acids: CASSLGDASTEAFF. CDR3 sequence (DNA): TGTGCCAGCAGCTTAGGTGACGCCTCCACTGAAGCTTTCTTT.

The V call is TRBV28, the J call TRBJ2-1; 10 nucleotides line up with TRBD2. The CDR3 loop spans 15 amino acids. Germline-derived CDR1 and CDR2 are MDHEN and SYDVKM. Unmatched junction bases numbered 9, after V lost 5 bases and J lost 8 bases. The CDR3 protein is CASSPLASGGYEQFF. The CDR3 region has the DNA TGTGCCAGCAGTCCCCTGGCTAGCGGGGGTTATGAGCAGTTCTTC.

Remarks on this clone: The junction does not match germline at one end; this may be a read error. This chain's CDR3 is CASSGPGTQRTSF. The CDR3 DNA sequence: TGTGCCAGCAGTGGGCCCGGGACTCAGCGGACTTCATTC. The rearrangement uses TRBV25-1 and TRBJ2-7; perhaps TRBD2 as D (6 bases). The CDR3 has 13 residues. The germline V gene encodes CDR1 MGHDK and CDR2 SYGVNS.

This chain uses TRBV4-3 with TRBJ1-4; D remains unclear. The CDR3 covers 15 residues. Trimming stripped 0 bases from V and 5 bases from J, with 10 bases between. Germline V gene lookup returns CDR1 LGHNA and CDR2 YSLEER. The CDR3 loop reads CASSQDPRGNEKLFF. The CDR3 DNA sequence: TGCGCCAGCAGCCAAGACCCTCGGGGAAATGAAAAACTGTTTTTT.

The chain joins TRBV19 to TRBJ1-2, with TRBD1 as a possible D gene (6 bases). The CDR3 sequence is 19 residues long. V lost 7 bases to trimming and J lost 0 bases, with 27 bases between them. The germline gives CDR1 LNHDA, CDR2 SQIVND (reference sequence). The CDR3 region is CASTTIPTRGLPSNYGYTF. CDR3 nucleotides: TGTGCCAGTACCACCATCCCGACCAGGGGCCTACCCTCTAACTATGGCTACACCTTC.

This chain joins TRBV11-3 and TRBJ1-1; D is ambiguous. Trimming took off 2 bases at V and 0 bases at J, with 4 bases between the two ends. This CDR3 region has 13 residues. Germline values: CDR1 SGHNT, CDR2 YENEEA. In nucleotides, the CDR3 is TGTGCCAGCAGCTTAAAGGTGAACACTGAAGCTTTCTTT. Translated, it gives CASSLKVNTEAFF.